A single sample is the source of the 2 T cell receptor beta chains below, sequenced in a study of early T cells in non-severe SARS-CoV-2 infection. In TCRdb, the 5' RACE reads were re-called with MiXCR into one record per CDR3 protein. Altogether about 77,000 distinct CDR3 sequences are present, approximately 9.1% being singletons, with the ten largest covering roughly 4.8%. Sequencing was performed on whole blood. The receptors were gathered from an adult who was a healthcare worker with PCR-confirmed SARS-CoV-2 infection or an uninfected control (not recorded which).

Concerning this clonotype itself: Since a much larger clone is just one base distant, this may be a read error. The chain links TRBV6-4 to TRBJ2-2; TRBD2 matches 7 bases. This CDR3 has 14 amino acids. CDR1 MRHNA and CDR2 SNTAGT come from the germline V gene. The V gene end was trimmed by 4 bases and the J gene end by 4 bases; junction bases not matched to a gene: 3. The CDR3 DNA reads TGTGCCAGCAGTGGATGGGGGGGCACCGGGGAGCTGTTTTTT. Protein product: CASSGWGGTGELFF.

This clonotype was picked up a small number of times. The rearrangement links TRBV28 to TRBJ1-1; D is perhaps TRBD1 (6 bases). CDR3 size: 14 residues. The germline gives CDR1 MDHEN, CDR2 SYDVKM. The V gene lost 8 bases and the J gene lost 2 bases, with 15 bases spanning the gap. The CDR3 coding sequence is TGTGCCAGCCGCCTGAGGACAGAAAACACTGAAGCTTTCTTT. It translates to CASRLRTENTEAFF. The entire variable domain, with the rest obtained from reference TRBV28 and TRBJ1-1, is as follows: DVKVTQSSRYLVKRTGEKVFLECVQDMDHENMFWYRQDPGLGLRLIYFSYDVKMKEKGDIPEGYSVSREKKERFSLILESASTNQTSMYLCASRLRTENTEAFFGQGTRLTVV.